These 13 T cell receptor beta chains share one sample of origin, sequenced in a study of T cell changes during pregnancy in multiple sclerosis. The assay was immunoSEQ multiplex PCR, and TCRdb's table has in-frame clones only and misses some. The sample records around 40,000 clones, approximately 90% being singletons. This specimen was CD4+ T cells from peripheral blood mononuclear cells, taken in the third trimester of pregnancy. These receptors were taken from a female donor in good health, enrolled as a control in a pregnancy study.

The chain has TRBV21-1 and TRBJ2-7; the D call of TRBD2 is as the table states it, not checked on the DNA. TRBV21-1 is a listed pseudogene. The CDR3 totals 12 residues. This chain's CDR3 is CASRPLFGEQYF. CDR3 DNA: TGTGCCAGCAGACCACTATTCGGCGAGCAGTACTTC.

V usage is TRBV11-2 and J usage is TRBJ2-7; TRBD2 matches at 8 bases. The germline gives CDR1 SGHAT, CDR2 FQNNGV. V lost 5 bases, J lost 3 bases, and 6 bases stayed unmatched. CDR3 length: 14 amino acids. CDR3 bases: TGTGCCAGCAGCCTTGCACTAGCGGACTACGAGCAGTACTTC. Its translation is CASSLALADYEQYF. Supplemented by reference TRBV11-2 and TRBJ2-7, the full variable domain reads EAGVAQSPRYKIIEKRQSVAFWCNPISGHATLYWYQQILGQGPKLLIQFQNNGVVDDSQLPKDRFSAERLKGVDSTLKIQPAKLEDSAVYLCASSLALADYEQYFGPGTRLTVT.

V gene TRBV28 combines with J gene TRBJ2-7; 7 positions agree with TRBD1. Germline V gene data show CDR1 as MDHEN and CDR2 as SYDVKM. The trim removed 9 bases at V and 3 bases at J, leaving 8 bases unmatched. The CDR3 has 13 amino acids. CDR3 nucleotide sequence: TGTGCCAGTAGAGAACAGGGGAACTACGAGCAGTACTTC. Protein: CASREQGNYEQYF. Full variable domain (remainder filled in from reference TRBV28 and TRBJ2-7): DVKVTQSSRYLVKRTGEKVFLECVQDMDHENMFWYRQDPGLGLRLIYFSYDVKMKEKGDIPEGYSVSREKKERFSLILESASTNQTSMYLCASREQGNYEQYFGPGTRLTVT.

This rearrangement joins TRBV2 to TRBJ1-6; 9 nucleotides line up with TRBD1. The ends lost 3 bases at V and 2 bases at J; junction bases unmatched: 8. Germline V CDR1 and CDR2: SNHLY, FYNNEI. The CDR3 is 18 residues long. The CDR3 is CASSDFGQGRTYNSPLHF. In DNA form, the CDR3 reads TGTGCCAGCAGTGACTTTGGACAGGGGCGAACCTATAATTCACCCCTCCACTTT.

The chain couples TRBV19 to TRBJ1-2; no definite D call. Trimming shortened V by 3 bases and J by 2 bases, and 13 bases separated the two germline ends. The CDR3 extends over 15 amino acids. Germline CDR1 and CDR2: LNHDA and SQIVND (reference sequence). The chain's CDR3 is CASSIISSRNYGYTF. CDR3 sequence (DNA): TGTGCCAGTAGTATTATCTCCTCGCGCAACTATGGCTACACCTTC.

This chain links TRBV19 with TRBJ1-2; D might be TRBD1 (6 bases). V was clipped by 6 bases and J by 2 bases, with 16 bases between them. There are 15 residues in the CDR3. Germline CDR1 is LNHDA and CDR2 is SQIVND (reference sequence). CDR3 DNA sequence: TGTGCCAGTAGACCCGGGGGGCGGACCAACTATGGCTACACCTTC. It is translated as CASRPGGRTNYGYTF. Full variable domain (rest looked up from reference TRBV19 and TRBJ1-2): DGGITQSPKYLFRKEGQNVTLSCEQNLNHDAMYWYRQDPGQGLRLIYYSQIVNDFQKGDIAEGYSVSREKKESFPLTVTSAQKNPTAFYLCASRPGGRTNYGYTFGSGTRLTVV.

The chain employs TRBV18 and TRBJ2-7; 7 bases map to TRBD1. The V gene's germline CDR1 is KGHSH and CDR2 LQKENI. The J segment lost 8 bases and the V segment lost 0 bases, leaving 4 bases of the junction unmatched. This CDR3 contains 13 residues. For the CDR3, the DNA is TGTGCCAGCTCACCACCTACAGGGGAAAAGCAGTACTTC. Residues: CASSPPTGEKQYF.

The rearrangement links TRBV4-2 to TRBJ2-2, with 11 bases that match TRBD2. The V segment lost 6 bases and the J segment 0 bases; nucleotides outside the gene matches: 3. The CDR3 is 16 amino acids. Germline V CDR1 and CDR2: LGHNA, YNFKEQ. The CDR3: CASSPSGRTNTGELFF. In nucleotides, the CDR3 is TGTGCCAGCAGTCCTAGCGGGAGGACGAACACCGGGGAGCTGTTTTTT.

A single count supports this clone. The chain is built from TRBV4-2 and TRBJ2-1, with 8 bases aligning to TRBD2. The CDR3 consists of 14 residues. Germline V gene sequence: CDR1 LGHNA, CDR2 YNFKEQ. V lost 4 bases and J lost 7; bases outside the gene matches: 6. The CDR3 nucleotides read TGTGCCAGCAGCCCCGGGGGGGCTATTAATGAGCAGTTCTTC. It translates to CASSPGGAINEQFF.

This chain connects TRBV7-3 to TRBJ2-6; the match to TRBD1 covers 8 bases. The CDR3 is made up of 20 amino acids. CDR1 and CDR2 (germline): SGHTA, FQGTGA. The V and J ends lost 4 bases and 0 bases, in that order; junction bases with no gene match: 14. CDR3 DNA sequence: TGTGCCAGCAGCTCTCGCTCCGTGACAGGGGCCCACTCTGGGGCCAACGTCCTGACTTTC. Protein sequence: CASSSRSVTGAHSGANVLTF.

The gene calls are TRBV10-1 and TRBJ2-3; D remains ambiguous. The CDR3 is made up of 14 amino acids. V was clipped by 5 bases and J by 0 bases, with 9 bases between them. CDR1 is WNHNN, CDR2 SYGVQD, per germline (reference sequence). This CDR3 reads CASSPSQSTDTQYF. CDR3 sequence (DNA): TGCGCCAGCAGTCCGAGCCAAAGCACAGATACGCAGTATTTT.

V gene TRBV28 combines with J gene TRBJ2-7; D is unclear. The germline gives CDR1 MDHEN, CDR2 SYDVKM. The CDR3 has 14 amino acids. Trimming took 6 bases from V and 4 from J, leaving 16 bases between them. CDR3 nucleotides: TGTGCCAGCAGGCACTTTTCCGGTTTGTACGAGCAGTACTTC. Residues: CASRHFSGLYEQYF.

This sequence joins TRBV5-6 and TRBJ1-2; 7 nucleotides match TRBD1. Looked up from germline, CDR1 is SGHDT and CDR2 is YYEEEE. There are 15 residues in the CDR3. The V segment lost 4 bases and the J segment 4 bases; nucleotides outside the gene matches: 10. CDR3 amino acids: CASSPRPGQTYGYTF. The CDR3 DNA reads TGTGCCAGCAGCCCCCGGCCGGGACAGACCTATGGCTACACCTTC.